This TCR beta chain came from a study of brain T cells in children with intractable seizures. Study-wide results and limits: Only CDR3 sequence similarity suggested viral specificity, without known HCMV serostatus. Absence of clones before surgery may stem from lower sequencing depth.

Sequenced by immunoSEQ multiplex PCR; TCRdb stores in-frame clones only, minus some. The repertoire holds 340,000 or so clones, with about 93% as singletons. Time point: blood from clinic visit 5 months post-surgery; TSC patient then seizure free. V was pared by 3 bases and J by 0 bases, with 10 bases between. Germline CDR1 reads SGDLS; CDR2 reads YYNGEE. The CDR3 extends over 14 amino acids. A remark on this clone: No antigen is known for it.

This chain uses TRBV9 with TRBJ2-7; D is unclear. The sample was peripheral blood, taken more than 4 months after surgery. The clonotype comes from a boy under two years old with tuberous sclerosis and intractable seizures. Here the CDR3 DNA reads TGTGCCAGCAGCGCACTACCGAGCTCCTACGAGCAGTACTTC. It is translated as CASSALPSSYEQYF.